This T cell receptor (beta chain) was captured by sequencing in a study of tumor-infiltrating lymphocytes in primary liver carcinoma. Overall study context: Patients included men and women of 30 to 69 years. Sample yields of productive TCRbeta reads, ranging from roughly 3.65 to 7.5 million, were similar across tissue types. Findings and limits, study-wide: Tumor-blood pairs (like tumor-adjacent pairs) overlapped less than tumor region pairs did. No comparison of CD4+ and CD8+ repertoires was made, since the samples were bulk unsorted.

Unsorted whole blood supplied the RNA, and germline DNA was extracted too. The CDR3 has 13 amino acids. The V and J ends lost 4 bases and 7 bases respectively, with 12 bases between them. Using a constant-region primer together with ProtoScript II reverse transcriptase, TCR beta cDNA was made from roughly 540 ng of total RNA. ARM-PCR, slightly modified, supplied the TCR beta libraries through three nested multiplex PCR rounds. The opening two PCR rounds, ten to eleven cycles each, paired TRBV1-TRBV30 forward primers with a C-beta reverse primer. MiXCR was run by TCRdb on the multiplex PCR reads, yielding one entry per CDR3 protein. The sample lists 300,000 to 350,000 distinct CDR3 sequences, less than 75% occurring once. Concerning this clonotype: Its cognate antigen is unknown. One base away lies a much larger clone, so this may be a sequencing read error.

This receptor was obtained from a man in his forties with primary liver carcinoma and hepatitis B virus infection. The chain has TRBV12-3 or TRBV12-4 and TRBJ2-3; D is possibly TRBD1 (5 bases). The sequenced sample was peripheral blood. CDR3 nucleotide sequence: TGTGCCAGCAGTTACCTACGGACAAATACGCAGTATTTT. Its protein is CASSYLRTNTQYF.